Listed here are 30 T cell receptor beta chains from one sample, sequenced in a study of T cells in tuberculosis. Some clones are missing from TCRdb's copy, which holds only in-frame ones; the method was immunoSEQ multiplex PCR. The sample lists about 24,000 clones; roughly 95% were seen once. The sequencing input was PBMCs. These receptors were obtained from a donor aged 10 to 29 with latent tuberculosis or without tuberculosis infection.

The chain is built from TRBV6-5 and TRBJ1-1; D may be TRBD1 (5 bases). V was clipped by 2 bases and J by 1 base, with 11 bases between them. The CDR3 runs to 15 residues. The V gene's germline CDR1 is MNHEY and CDR2 SVGAGI. The CDR3 loop is CASSYPGRANTEAFF. The CDR3, as DNA: TGTGCCAGCAGTTACCCCGGCAGGGCGAACACTGAAGCTTTCTTT.

The chain recombines TRBV2 with TRBJ2-2; 10 bases match TRBD1. Trimming cost V 5 bases and J 6 bases; bases outside gene matches: 9. CDR1 and CDR2 from the germline V gene are SNHLY and FYNNEI. The CDR3 loop spans 16 amino acids. The DNA of the CDR3 is TGTGCCAGCAGTCATCCGGGACAGGGGATACCCGGGGAGCTGTTTTTT. Residues: CASSHPGQGIPGELFF.

V usage is TRBV7-2 and J usage is TRBJ1-2, with D maybe TRBD1 (6 bases). V was shortened by 5 bases and J by 14 bases, with 18 bases between the two germline ends. The CDR3 totals 12 residues. Germline CDR1 SGHTA, CDR2 FQGNSA. CDR3 DNA sequence: TGTGCCAGCAGCCTAGACAGGCTAAGATCTACCTTC. This codes for CASSLDRLRSTF.

V usage is TRBV30 and J usage is TRBJ1-3, with TRBD1 matching 9 bases. Germline V lookup: CDR1 GTSNPN, CDR2 SVGIG (reference sequence). With V trimmed by 3 bases and J by 0 bases, 3 bases remained unmatched. The CDR3 contains 15 residues. DNA for the CDR3: TGTGCCTGGAGGGACAGGGGAAGCTCTGGAAACACCATATATTTT. This translates into CAWRDRGSSGNTIYF.

The gene calls are TRBV7-9 and TRBJ1-2, with 9 bases that match TRBD1. J lost 6 bases, V lost 1 base, and 0 bases had no gene match. Germline V gives CDR1 SEHNR, CDR2 FQNEAQ (reference sequence). The CDR3 contains 13 residues. CDR3 amino acids: CASSLGTGDGYTF. The CDR3 DNA follows: TGTGCCAGCAGCTTAGGGACAGGGGATGGCTACACCTTC.

V is TRBV7-9 and J is TRBJ2-2; 8 nucleotides align to TRBD2. Per the germline V gene, CDR1 is SEHNR and CDR2 is FQNEAQ (reference sequence). This CDR3 contains 17 residues. Losses at the gene ends were 5 bases for V and 6 bases for J; bases not matched to a gene: 14. The CDR3 region has the DNA TGTGCCAGCAGCGCTAATCCGGGACTAGTTTGGTCCGGGGAGCTGTTTTTT. Translating it yields CASSANPGLVWSGELFF.

This clone occurred once. The V call is TRBV2, the J call TRBJ1-2, with D perhaps matching TRBD1 (6 bases). Deletions cut 3 bases from V and 7 bases from J, with 12 bases between. This CDR3 comprises 13 residues. Germline V gene sequence: CDR1 SNHLY, CDR2 FYNNEI. DNA of the CDR3: TGTGCCAGCAGTGACGAGGGGGTGGCTGGCTACACCTTC. Its translation: CASSDEGVAGYTF.

The chain couples TRBV27 to TRBJ1-2; D is perhaps TRBD1 (5 bases). The CDR3 spans 14 residues. Germline lookup yields CDR1 MNHEY and CDR2 SMNVEV (reference sequence). Trimming shortened V by 2 bases and J by 4 bases, and 11 bases separated the two germline ends. The CDR3 DNA is TGTGCCAGCAGTTTACAGGGAAGTTTCTATGGCTACACCTTC. Amino acids: CASSLQGSFYGYTF.

This clone was detected only once. J is TRBJ2-7 and V is TRBV21-1; the table calls TRBD1, which could not be checked here. TRBV21-1 is tagged as a pseudogene. The CDR3 is 13 residues long. The CDR3 DNA reads as TGTGCCAGCAGCAGGAACAGGTCCTATGAGCAGTACGTC. It is translated as CASSRNRSYEQYV.

The rearrangement joins TRBV28 to TRBJ2-7; 7 nucleotides match TRBD1. V gave up 5 bases and J gave up 0 bases; unmatched junction bases: 7. CDR1 and CDR2 from the germline V gene are MDHEN and SYDVKM. The CDR3 extends over 15 amino acids. CDR3 coding DNA: TGTGCCAGCAGTCGCCTGCGACAGGGCTCCTACGAGCAGTACTTC. It encodes CASSRLRQGSYEQYF. Full variable domain (remainder filled in from reference TRBV28 and TRBJ2-7): DVKVTQSSRYLVKRTGEKVFLECVQDMDHENMFWYRQDPGLGLRLIYFSYDVKMKEKGDIPEGYSVSREKKERFSLILESASTNQTSMYLCASSRLRQGSYEQYFGPGTRLTVT.

The rearrangement links TRBV9 to TRBJ1-6; D is unresolved. Looked up from germline, CDR1 is SGDLS and CDR2 is YYNGEE. Trimming took 0 bases from V and 9 from J, leaving 10 bases between them. This CDR3 spans 14 amino acids. This chain's CDR3 is CASSVGGFGSPLHF. DNA for the CDR3: TGTGCCAGCAGCGTAGGAGGTTTTGGTTCACCCCTCCACTTT.

The V call is TRBV6-1, the J call TRBJ2-7, with D possibly TRBD2 on 5 matching bases. The ends were cut back, 4 bases at V and 4 bases at J, with 8 bases in the middle. Germline V CDR1 and CDR2: MNHNS, SASEGT. There are 12 residues in the CDR3. The CDR3 sequence is CASSVRGYEQYV. The DNA of the CDR3 is TGTGCCAGCAGTGTGCGCGGGTACGAGCAGTACGTC.

This clone has a single count. The V and J genes are TRBV7-2 and TRBJ1-1; perhaps TRBD1 as D (5 bases). This CDR3 is 14 amino acids long. In germline, CDR1 is SGHTA, CDR2 FQGNSA. Trimming pared 5 bases from V and 3 bases from J, leaving 13 bases between. In DNA form, the CDR3 reads TGTGCCAGCAGCCGGAATCAGGGATACACTGAAGCTTTCTTT. Amino acids: CASSRNQGYTEAFF. The full variable domain, with the rest looked up from reference TRBV7-2 and TRBJ1-1, is GAGVSQSPSNKVTEKGKDVELRCDPISGHTALYWYRQSLGQGLEFLIYFQGNSAPDKSGLPSDRFSAERTGGSVSTLTIQRTQQEDSAVYLCASSRNQGYTEAFFGQGTRLTVV.

The chain is built from TRBV2 and TRBJ1-1, with no clear D. Germline assignment: CDR1 SNHLY and CDR2 FYNNEI. With 4 bases removed from V and 2 bases from J, the gap between germline ends came to 11 bases. This CDR3 has 14 amino acids. CDR3 sequence reads: CASSGLEGNTEAFF. The DNA of the CDR3 is TGTGCCAGCAGTGGATTGGAGGGTAACACTGAAGCTTTCTTT.

This clone was observed a handful of times. The chain links TRBV7-2 to TRBJ2-3; 7 bases are shared with TRBD2. CDR1 SGHTA and CDR2 FQGNSA come from the germline V gene. The CDR3 length is 12 residues. Unmatched junction bases numbered 0, after V lost 5 bases and J lost 4 bases. The CDR3 bases are TGTGCCAGCAGCGGGGGGGCAGATACGCAGTATTTT. The encoded protein is CASSGGADTQYF.

The rearrangement joins TRBV7-3 to TRBJ2-1; 9 bases line up with TRBD2. With V trimmed by 5 bases and J by 9 bases, 5 bases remained unmatched. Germline CDR1 SGHTA, CDR2 FQGTGA. This CDR3 comprises 13 residues. In nucleotides, the CDR3 is TGTGCCAGCAGCCCCGGGACTAGCTTTGAGCAGTTCTTC. It specifies CASSPGTSFEQFF.

The V gene is TRBV7-7, the J gene TRBJ2-7, with D perhaps TRBD2 (5 bases). CDR3 length: 14 residues. Trimming shortened V by 5 bases and J by 5 bases, and 16 bases separated the two germline ends. Germline loops: CDR1 SSHAT, CDR2 FNYEAQ (reference sequence). DNA for the CDR3: TGTGCCAGCAGCCTGTCCACTAGGTCCCACGAGCAGTACGTC. Amino acids: CASSLSTRSHEQYV.

The chain joins TRBV7-9 to TRBJ1-2; a weak D match, TRBD1 (5 bases). This CDR3 has 15 amino acids. Germline CDR1 SEHNR, CDR2 FQNEAQ (reference sequence). V lost 5 bases and J lost 3, with 16 bases in between. The DNA of the CDR3 is TGTGCCAGCAGCCCGGGGGGGTCTTCGGACTATGGCTACACCTTC. Translated, it gives CASSPGGSSDYGYTF.

J is TRBJ1-2 and V is TRBV30; tentatively, D is TRBD1 (6 bases). Germline CDR1 reads GTSNPN; CDR2 reads SVGIG (reference sequence). The CDR3 is 14 amino acids. Between the trimmed V and J ends, which lost 3 bases and 2 bases, there was a span of 13 bases. This CDR3 is CAWSPGGANYGYTF. The CDR3 DNA sequence: TGTGCCTGGAGCCCTGGGGGCGCCAACTATGGCTACACCTTC.

CDR3 bases: TGCGCCAGCAGCCAAGAATTGGGCCCCTACGAGCAGTACGTC. As protein: CASSQELGPYEQYV. This chain links TRBV4-1 with TRBJ2-7; D is unclear. CDR1 is MGHRA and CDR2 is YSYEKL in the germline V gene. The CDR3 covers 14 residues. V dropped 0 bases and J dropped 2 bases, with 8 bases sitting between them.

This chain uses TRBV10-3 with TRBJ1-1; D is possibly TRBD1 (5 bases). CDR3 size: 13 residues. Germline V gives CDR1 ENHRY, CDR2 SYGVKD. The V gene lost 4 bases and the J gene lost 1 base, with 7 bases spanning the gap. The DNA of the CDR3 is TGTGCCATCAGTGTAGACAGGAACACTGAAGCTTTCTTT. Translated: CAISVDRNTEAFF.

This clone appeared a single time. The rearrangement uses TRBV11-2 and TRBJ1-1, with D uncertain. Per the germline V gene, CDR1 is SGHAT and CDR2 is FQNNGV. The CDR3 is 14 amino acids. V was shortened by 2 bases and J by 1 base, with 8 bases between the two germline ends. The CDR3 reads CASSLSAENTEAFF. Written as DNA, the CDR3 is TGTGCCAGCAGCTTATCCGCGGAGAACACTGAAGCTTTCTTT.

This chain connects TRBV7-6 to TRBJ2-3, with 13 bases lining up with TRBD2. J gave up 0 bases and V 3 bases, and 3 bases lay outside the gene matches. Germline V lookup: CDR1 SGHVS, CDR2 FNYEAQ. CDR3 size: 17 residues. CDR3 DNA: TGTGCCAGCAGCTTGACTAGCGGGGGGCCGAGCACAGATACGCAGTATTTT. This translates into CASSLTSGGPSTDTQYF. Drawing the rest from reference TRBV7-6 and TRBJ2-3, the complete variable domain is GAGVSQSPRYKVTKRGQDVALRCDPISGHVSLYWYRQALGQGPEFLTYFNYEAQQDKSGLPNDRFSAERPEGSISTLTIQRTEQRDSAMYRCASSLTSGGPSTDTQYFGPGTRLTVL.

The chain recombines TRBV19 with TRBJ2-4; TRBD1 matches at 7 bases. The CDR3 is made up of 11 amino acids. Per germline, CDR1 LNHDA and CDR2 SQIVND (reference sequence). Unmatched junction bases numbered 2, after V lost 7 bases and J lost 8 bases. CDR3 in amino acids: CASTTGDIQYF. The CDR3 coding sequence is TGTGCCAGTACCACAGGGGACATTCAGTACTTC.

This clone was counted a single time. The J gene is TRBJ2-5, the V gene TRBV27, with TRBD2 matching 9 bases. Germline V lookup: CDR1 MNHEY, CDR2 SMNVEV (reference sequence). Losses at the gene ends were 7 bases for V and 0 bases for J; bases not matched to a gene: 6. The CDR3 spans 15 residues. CDR3 bases: TGTGCCAGCAAAACAGCGGGGGGCTACCAAGAGACCCAGTACTTC. It is translated as CASKTAGGYQETQYF.

The chain joins TRBV29-1 to TRBJ1-1; 7 positions agree with TRBD1. Germline lookup yields CDR1 SQVTM and CDR2 ANQGSEA. The junction had 13 bases not matched to a gene; V was cut back by 7 bases and J by 2 bases. This CDR3 has 15 residues. The CDR3 nucleotides read TGCAGCGCCGGAAGGCAGGGGGGATACAACACTGAAGCTTTCTTT. This codes for CSAGRQGGYNTEAFF.

The chain joins TRBV28 to TRBJ2-6, with 8 bases identical to TRBD1. Trimming removed 6 bases from V and 2 bases from J; junction bases left unmatched: 3. The CDR3 runs to 15 residues. Per germline, CDR1 MDHEN and CDR2 SYDVKM. Written as DNA, the CDR3 is TGTGCCAGCAGCCAGACAGGGGCTGGGGCCAACGTCCTGACTTTC. It encodes CASSQTGAGANVLTF.

The rearrangement uses TRBV4-1 and TRBJ1-2, with TRBD1 as a possible D gene (5 bases). The CDR3 is 16 amino acids. Trimming took off 0 bases at V and 8 bases at J, with 19 bases between the two ends. Germline loops: CDR1 MGHRA, CDR2 YSYEKL. The DNA for the CDR3 is TGCGCCAGCAGCCAAGAACGTGCAGGAGGGGCGGTGGGCTACACCTTC. Its translation: CASSQERAGGAVGYTF.

This chain uses TRBV2 with TRBJ1-4; D possibly corresponds to TRBD1 (6 bases). This CDR3 has 13 residues. V shed 4 bases and J shed 4 bases, with 7 bases lying between them. CDR1 and CDR2 (germline): SNHLY, FYNNEI. CDR3 loop: CASSGRGNEKLFF. CDR3 sequence (DNA): TGTGCCAGCAGTGGCAGGGGTAATGAAAAACTGTTTTTT.

The chain is built from TRBV9 and TRBJ2-7, with D tentatively TRBD2 (5 bases). Looked up from germline, CDR1 is SGDLS and CDR2 is YYNGEE. The CDR3 is 22 amino acids. V was clipped by 6 bases and J by 0 bases, with 37 bases between them. The CDR3 spells CASTISGVLRGLGRRSSYEQYF. CDR3 nucleotides: TGTGCCAGCACCATATCTGGGGTTCTCCGAGGCCTGGGGAGAAGGAGCTCCTACGAGCAGTACTTC.